A single T cell receptor (beta chain) is shown here with its context. As yet, its antigen is unknown. Individual cDNA molecules received unique molecular identifiers during library preparation. TCRdb processed the 5' RACE reads anew with MiXCR; each CDR3 protein has one entry. This sample has more than 75,000 distinct CDR3 sequences, with 14% found just once. The sample comes from a study of early T cells in non-severe SARS-CoV-2 infection. Overall study context: The chains were unpaired, and the sequenced material was bulk RNA from unsorted whole blood. Study-level results: The VDJdb matching leaned toward anti-spike CD8 responses and overlooked private and CD4 specificities.

The sequenced sample was whole blood. This TCR was sampled from an adult who was a healthcare worker with PCR-confirmed SARS-CoV-2 infection or an uninfected control (not recorded which).

Written as DNA, the CDR3 is TGTGCCAGCAGCTTAGCCCGGCTAGCGGGACGTTTCCACAATGAGCAGTTCTTC. It codes for CASSLARLAGRFHNEQFF. The chain uses TRBV7-9 and TRBJ2-1; 9 nucleotides agree with TRBD2. CDR1 and CDR2 (germline): SEHNR, FQNEAQ (reference sequence). CDR3 length: 18 amino acids. With V trimmed by 0 bases and J by 5 bases, 11 bases remained unmatched.